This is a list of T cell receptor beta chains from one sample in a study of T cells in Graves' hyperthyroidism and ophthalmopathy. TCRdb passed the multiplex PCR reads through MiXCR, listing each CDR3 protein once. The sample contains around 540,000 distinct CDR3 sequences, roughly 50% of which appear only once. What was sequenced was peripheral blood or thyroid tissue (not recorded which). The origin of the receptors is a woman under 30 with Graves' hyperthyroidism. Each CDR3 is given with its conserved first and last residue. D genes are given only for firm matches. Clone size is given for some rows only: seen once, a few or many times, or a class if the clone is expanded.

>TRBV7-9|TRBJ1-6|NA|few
CASSLSGIGSYNSPLHF
TGTGCCAGCAGCTTATCCGGCATCGGCTCCTATAATTCACCCCTCCACTTT
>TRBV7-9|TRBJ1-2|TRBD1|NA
CASSSRQGSGYTF
TGTGCCAGCAGCTCTCGACAGGGTAGTGGCTACACCTTC
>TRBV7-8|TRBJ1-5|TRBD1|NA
CASSLDGTGGAGQPQHF
TGTGCCAGCAGCTTAGATGGGACAGGGGGGGCAGGCCAGCCCCAGCATTTT
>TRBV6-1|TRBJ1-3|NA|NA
CASSPRGGNTIYF
TGTGCCAGCAGTCCCCGGGGTGGAAACACCATATATTTT
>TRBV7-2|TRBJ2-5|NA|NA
CASSLANKETQYF
TGTGCCAGCAGCTTAGCTAACAAAGAGACCCAGTACTTC
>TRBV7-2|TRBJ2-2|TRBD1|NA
CASPGTETIANTGELFF
TGTGCCAGTCCTGGGACAGAGACCATCGCGAACACCGGGGAGCTGTTTTTT
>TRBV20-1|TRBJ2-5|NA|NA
CSGARETQYF
TGCAGTGGGGCCAGGGAGACCCAGTACTTC
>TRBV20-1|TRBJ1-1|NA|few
CSARTGQAEAFF
TGCAGTGCTCGAACCGGACAAGCTGAAGCTTTCTTT
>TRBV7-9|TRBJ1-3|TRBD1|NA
CASSLSQGIDSGNTIYF
TGCGCCAGCAGCCTATCACAGGGGATCGATTCTGGAAACACCATATATTTT
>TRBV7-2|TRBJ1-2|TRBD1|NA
CASSGEAGGNYGYTF
TGTGCCAGCAGCGGAGAGGCAGGGGGCAACTATGGCTACACCTTC
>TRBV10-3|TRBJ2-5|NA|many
CAISGGRSQETQYF
TGTGCCATCAGTGGGGGCAGGTCACAAGAGACCCAGTACTTC
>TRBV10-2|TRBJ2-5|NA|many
CASSESGLREETQYF
TGCGCCAGCAGTGAGTCAGGACTAAGGGAGGAGACCCAGTACTTC
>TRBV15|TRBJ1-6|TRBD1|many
CATSRGRDRALHF
TGTGCCACCAGCAGAGGAAGGGACAGGGCCCTCCACTTT
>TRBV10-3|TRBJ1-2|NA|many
CAISEIDYGYTF
TGTGCCATCAGTGAGATTGACTATGGCTACACCTTC
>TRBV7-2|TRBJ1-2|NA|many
CASSRDYGYTF
TGTGCCAGTAGTCGGGACTATGGCTACACCTTC
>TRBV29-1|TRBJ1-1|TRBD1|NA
CSAGTGGPEAFF
TGCAGCGCCGGGACAGGTGGCCCTGAAGCTTTCTTT
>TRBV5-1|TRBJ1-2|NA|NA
CASSQEIDGYGYTF
TGCGCCAGCAGCCAGGAGATAGACGGCTATGGCTACACCTTC
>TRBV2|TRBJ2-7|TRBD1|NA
CASSRTGAGTYEQYF
TGTGCCAGCAGCCGTACAGGGGCCGGAACCTACGAGCAGTACTTC
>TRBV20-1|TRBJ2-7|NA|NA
CSARPYEQYF
TGCAGTGCTAGGCCCTACGAGCAGTACTTC
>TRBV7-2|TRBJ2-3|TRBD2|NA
CASVSGRVTDTQYF
TGTGCCTCTGTTAGCGGGAGAGTGACAGATACGCAGTATTTT
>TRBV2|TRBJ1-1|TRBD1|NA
CASSATGADTEAFF
TGTGCCAGCAGCGCGACAGGGGCGGACACTGAAGCTTTCTTT
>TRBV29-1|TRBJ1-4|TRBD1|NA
CSARVGQPTNEKLFF
TGCAGTGCTAGAGTGGGACAGCCAACTAATGAAAAACTGTTTTTT
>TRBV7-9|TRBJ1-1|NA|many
CASRHRDRDTEAFF
TGTGCCAGCAGACACAGGGACCGGGACACTGAAGCTTTCTTT
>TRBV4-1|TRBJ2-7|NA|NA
CASSQGVQGPYEQYF
TGCGCCAGCAGCCAAGGGGTCCAGGGTCCCTACGAGCAGTACTTC
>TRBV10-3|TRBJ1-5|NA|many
CAAREGLGGNQPQHF
TGTGCCGCGAGAGAGGGGTTAGGGGGCAATCAGCCCCAGCATTTT
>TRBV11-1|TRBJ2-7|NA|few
CASTSDSSYEQYF
TGTGCCAGCACTAGCGATAGCTCCTACGAGCAGTACTTC
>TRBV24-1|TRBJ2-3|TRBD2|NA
CATSEVAGGSDTQYF
TGTGCCACCAGTGAGGTAGCGGGAGGTTCAGATACGCAGTATTTT
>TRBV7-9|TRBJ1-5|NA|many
CASSLGANQPQHF
TGTGCCAGCAGTCTCGGCGCGAATCAGCCCCAGCATTTT
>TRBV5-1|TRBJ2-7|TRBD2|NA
CASSLATSRELNEQYF
TGCGCCAGCAGCTTGGCCACATCGCGGGAGCTGAACGAGCAGTACTTC
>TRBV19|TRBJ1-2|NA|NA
CASSIGGTGTEANYGYTF
TGTGCCAGTAGTATAGGGGGAACAGGCACCGAAGCTAACTATGGCTACACCTTC
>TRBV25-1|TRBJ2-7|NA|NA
CASSAGNAPYEQYF
TGTGCCAGCAGTGCGGGTAACGCCCCATACGAGCAGTACTTC
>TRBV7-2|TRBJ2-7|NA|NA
CASSPETDYEQYF
TGTGCCAGCTCCCCCGAGACAGACTACGAGCAGTACTTC
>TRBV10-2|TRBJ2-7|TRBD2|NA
CASSSGTSGSEAYEQYF
TGCGCCAGCAGCTCCGGGACTAGCGGGAGTGAGGCCTACGAGCAGTACTTC
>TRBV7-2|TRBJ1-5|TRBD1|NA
CASSLAGTDQPQHF
TGTGCCAGCAGCTTGGCCGGGACAGATCAGCCCCAGCATTTT
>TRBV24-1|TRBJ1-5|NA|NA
CATSDGLAQHF
TGTGCCACCAGTGACGGACTAGCCCAGCATTTT
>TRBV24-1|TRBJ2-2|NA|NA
CATSEPPPRGELFF
TGTGCCACCAGTGAGCCCCCCCCCCGCGGGGAGCTGTTTTTT
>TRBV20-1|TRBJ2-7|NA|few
CSAAELEYYEQYF
TGCAGTGCCGCCGAACTAGAATACTACGAGCAGTACTTC
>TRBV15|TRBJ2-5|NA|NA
CATSSYTDWYQETQYF
TGTGCCACCAGCAGCTACACGGACTGGTACCAAGAGACCCAGTACTTC
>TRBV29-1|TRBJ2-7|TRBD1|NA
CSAADRDWSYEQYF
TGCAGCGCAGCCGACAGGGATTGGTCCTACGAGCAGTACTTC
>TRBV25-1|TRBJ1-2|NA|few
CASSARVDPWEDYGYTF
TGTGCCAGCAGTGCTAGGGTGGACCCATGGGAGGACTATGGCTACACCTTC
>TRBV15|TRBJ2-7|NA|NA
CATSSGRGREQYF
TGTGCCACCAGCAGCGGGAGAGGGCGCGAGCAGTACTTC
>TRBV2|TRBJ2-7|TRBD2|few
CASRPWREGPYEQYF
TGTGCCAGCCGCCCTTGGCGGGAGGGCCCCTACGAGCAGTACTTC
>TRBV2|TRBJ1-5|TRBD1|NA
CASMGDRGPNQPQHF
TGTGCCAGCATGGGGGACAGGGGCCCAAATCAGCCCCAGCATTTT
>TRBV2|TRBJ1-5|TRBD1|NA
CASSTSPGQGNQPQHF
TGTGCCAGCTCGACCTCCCCGGGACAGGGCAATCAGCCCCAGCATTTT
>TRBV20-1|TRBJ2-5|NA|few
CSAETQYF
TGCAGTGCCGAGACCCAGTACTTC
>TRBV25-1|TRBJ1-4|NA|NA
CASSEFRVRGEKLFF
TGTGCCAGCAGTGAATTTCGGGTACGGGGTGAAAAACTGTTTTTT
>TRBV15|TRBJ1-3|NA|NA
CATSGTQGPGNTIYF
TGTGCCACCAGCGGCACGCAGGGCCCTGGAAACACCATATATTTT
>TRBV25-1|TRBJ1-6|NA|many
CASRPTGGDNSPLHF
TGTGCCAGCAGACCCACGGGGGGAGATAATTCACCCCTCCACTTT